One sample yielded the 31 T cell receptor beta chains listed below, sequenced in a study of T cells after posttransplantation cyclophosphamide. The assay was immunoSEQ multiplex PCR, and TCRdb's table has in-frame clones only and misses some. The data show tens of thousands of clones, none appearing only once, with 2.5% held by the ten largest. Specimen: PBMCs. The source of these receptors is a man aged 45-65 years in good health, CMV-negative, and a related stem cell transplant donor.

In this sample, this clone turned up many times. This chain links TRBV6-1 with TRBJ2-7; D is undetermined. CDR1 and CDR2 from the germline V gene are MNHNS and SASEGT. CDR3 length equals 12 residues. Trimming took 2 bases from V and 3 from J, leaving 5 bases between them. In DNA form, the CDR3 reads TGTGCCAGCAGTGAATTCCGCTACGAGCAGTACTTC. It codes for CASSEFRYEQYF.

Ten or more counts support this clone. The V and J genes are TRBV18 and TRBJ1-2; D call uncertain. The V and J ends lost 3 bases and 6 bases respectively, with 8 bases between them. CDR3 size: 12 residues. The V gene's germline CDR1 is KGHSH and CDR2 LQKENI. CDR3 sequence reads: CASSPKGDGYTF. The CDR3 DNA reads TGTGCCAGCTCACCCAAGGGAGATGGCTACACCTTC.

At least ten counts were recorded for this clone. This chain joins TRBV5-4 and TRBJ2-7, with a tentative D call TRBD2 (5 bases). Germline CDR1 reads SGHNT; CDR2 reads YYREEE (reference sequence). The ends were cut back, 5 bases at V and 3 bases at J, with 9 bases in the middle. The CDR3 runs 12 residues. CDR3 sequence: CASSREGYEQYF. The DNA for the CDR3 is TGTGCCAGCAGTCGCGAGGGCTACGAGCAGTACTTC. Together with reference TRBV5-4 and TRBJ2-7, the CDR3 gives the full variable domain: ETGVTQSPTHLIKTRGQQVTLRCSSQSGHNTVSWYQQALGQGPQFIFQYYREEENGRGNFPPRFSGLQFPNYSSELNVNALELDDSALYLCASSREGYEQYFGPGTRLTVT.

This clone was counted at least ten times. The V call is TRBV4-1, the J call TRBJ1-2; no definite D call. Germline V gene sequence: CDR1 MGHRA, CDR2 YSYEKL. The CDR3 sequence is 14 residues long. V was shortened by 0 bases and J by 4 bases, with 9 bases between the two germline ends. The CDR3 sequence is CASSQERQSYGYTF. The CDR3 DNA is TGCGCCAGCAGCCAAGAGAGGCAGTCCTATGGCTACACCTTC.

Many counts were recorded for this clone. The V call is TRBV5-4, the J call TRBJ1-1; unclear D gene. Germline lookup yields CDR1 SGHNT and CDR2 YYREEE (reference sequence). This CDR3 region has 13 residues. V was shortened by 4 bases and J by 4 bases, with 11 bases between the two germline ends. CDR3 sequence reads: CASSPYVSTEAFF. The CDR3 DNA follows: TGTGCCAGCAGCCCTTATGTGAGCACTGAAGCTTTCTTT.

This clone was recorded at least ten times. CDR3 coding DNA: TGTGCCAGCAGTTCTACCGGTTCGGCTGAAGCTTTCTTT. It translates to CASSSTGSAEAFF. The chain couples TRBV6-1 to TRBJ1-1; D not certain. Germline loops: CDR1 MNHNS, CDR2 SASEGT. Trimming removed 5 bases from V and 6 bases from J, with 13 bases in between. The CDR3 consists of 13 residues.

This clone was seen repeatedly, ten times or more. The rearrangement uses TRBV5-1 and TRBJ2-3; TRBD2 agrees at 9 bases. Germline lookup yields CDR1 SGHRS and CDR2 YFSETQ. J lost 4 bases, V lost 9 bases, and 9 bases had no gene match. The CDR3 has 14 amino acids. CDR3 DNA: TGCGCCACCACCATGCGGGGGGGCCCAGATACGCAGTATTTT. Translating it yields CATTMRGGPDTQYF.

This clone was picked up many times. The chain carries TRBV4-1 and TRBJ1-5; D ambiguous. The germline CDR1 and CDR2 sequences are MGHRA and YSYEKL. The CDR3 has 15 amino acids. Trimming shortened V by 3 bases and J by 8 bases, and 17 bases separated the two germline ends. The CDR3 DNA sequence: TGCGCCAGCAGCCACATAGGCGGGCCGGCCGAGCCCCAGCATTTT. Protein product: CASSHIGGPAEPQHF.

This clone appeared many times. V and J are TRBV10-1 and TRBJ2-1, with D perhaps TRBD2 (6 bases). This CDR3 comprises 16 residues. Germline CDR1 and CDR2: WNHNN and SYGVQD (reference sequence). Trimming shortened V by 2 bases and J by 0 bases, and 11 bases separated the two germline ends. The CDR3: CASSEGTQSSYNEQFF. The DNA of the CDR3 is TGCGCCAGCAGTGAGGGGACTCAAAGCTCCTACAATGAGCAGTTCTTC.

This clone appeared many times. This chain connects TRBV7-2 to TRBJ2-7, with D tentatively TRBD2 (5 bases). This CDR3 spans 12 amino acids. Germline V gives CDR1 SGHTA, CDR2 FQGNSA. The ends were cut back, 4 bases at V and 5 bases at J, with 9 bases in the middle. The CDR3 sequence: CASSSYGNEQYF. CDR3 nucleotides: TGTGCCAGCAGCTCCTACGGGAACGAGCAGTACTTC.

This clone was detected many times. The rearrangement links TRBV10-1 to TRBJ2-7; 9 nucleotides align to TRBD2. Trimming at V came to 4 bases and at J to 2 bases, leaving 3 bases not matched to a gene. This CDR3 is 14 amino acids long. Germline V lookup: CDR1 WNHNN, CDR2 SYGVQD (reference sequence). CDR3: CASSVQRGAYEQYF. The DNA of the CDR3 is TGCGCCAGCAGTGTACAGCGGGGGGCCTACGAGCAGTACTTC.

This clone has ten or more counts. V usage is TRBV4-3 and J usage is TRBJ1-2; D might be TRBD1 (5 bases). The CDR3 is 15 residues long. Trimming cost V 0 bases and J 0 bases, with 8 bases left between them. The germline gives CDR1 LGHNA, CDR2 YSLEER. The CDR3 DNA reads TGCGCCAGCAGCCAAGATTTAGGGGCTAACTATGGCTACACCTTC. It codes for CASSQDLGANYGYTF.

This clone was counted many times. V is TRBV18 and J is TRBJ1-1, with D possibly TRBD1 on 6 matching bases. CDR1 and CDR2 (germline): KGHSH, LQKENI. With 4 bases removed from V and 2 bases from J, the gap between germline ends came to 8 bases. This CDR3 spans 13 amino acids. The CDR3 DNA reads as TGTGCCAGCTCACGGGACACAAACACTGAAGCTTTCTTT. Residues: CASSRDTNTEAFF.

This chain joins TRBV18 and TRBJ2-5; 9 nucleotides match TRBD1. The last part of the DNA fits TRBJ2-7 better; the J call may be wrong. The CDR3 length is 14 residues. Germline values: CDR1 KGHSH, CDR2 LQKENI. The DNA for the CDR3 is TGTGCCAGCTCCCCAGGGACAGGGAGCTACGAGCAGTACTTC. Residues: CASSPGTGSYEQYF.

Ten or more counts support this clone. The chain couples TRBV7-2 to TRBJ1-5; D gene ambiguous. The CDR3 totals 17 residues. Between the trimmed V and J ends, which lost 5 bases and 1 base, there was a span of 18 bases. Germline V gives CDR1 SGHTA, CDR2 FQGNSA. The CDR3 DNA sequence: TGTGCCAGCAGCCCCGGAGGGATGACAAACAGCAATCAGCCCCAGCATTTT. The encoded protein is CASSPGGMTNSNQPQHF. Full variable domain (missing parts from reference TRBV7-2 and TRBJ1-5): GAGVSQSPSNKVTEKGKDVELRCDPISGHTALYWYRQSLGQGLEFLIYFQGNSAPDKSGLPSDRFSAERTGGSVSTLTIQRTQQEDSAVYLCASSPGGMTNSNQPQHFGDGTRLSIL.

This clone has a count of ten or more. The chain has TRBV2 and TRBJ2-2; D is undetermined. V gave up 3 bases and J gave up 3 bases, with 17 bases separating them. This CDR3 is 17 amino acids long. The germline V gene encodes CDR1 SNHLY and CDR2 FYNNEI. This CDR3 reads CASSDEAERGDTGELFF. The CDR3 nucleotides are TGTGCCAGCAGTGACGAGGCTGAGAGAGGCGACACCGGGGAGCTGTTTTTT.

This clone was detected many times. J is TRBJ2-2 and V is TRBV5-1; 7 bases fit TRBD1. CDR3 length: 15 amino acids. The V gene end was trimmed by 0 bases and the J gene end by 4 bases; junction bases not matched to a gene: 3. Germline CDR1 SGHRS, CDR2 YFSETQ. The CDR3 region has the DNA TGCGCCAGCAGCTTGGGACAGGGTACCACCGGGGAGCTGTTTTTT. This sequence encodes CASSLGQGTTGELFF.

This clone came up many times. This rearrangement joins TRBV15 to TRBJ1-1; D is ambiguous. In germline, CDR1 is LNHNV, CDR2 YYDKDF (reference sequence). Trimming pared 5 bases from V and 5 bases from J, leaving 15 bases between. The CDR3 runs 14 residues. The CDR3 sequence is CATSGGRVRTEAFF. The CDR3 nucleotides are TGTGCCACCAGCGGAGGGCGGGTTCGAACTGAAGCTTTCTTT.

This clone appeared a few times. J is TRBJ2-5 and V is TRBV18; D is ambiguous. Between the trimmed V and J ends, which lost 2 bases and 5 bases, there was a span of 18 bases. The CDR3 is 16 amino acids. CDR1 and CDR2 (germline): KGHSH, LQKENI. Here the CDR3 DNA reads TGTGCCAGCTCACCATCATCCGCGGCCGACGGGGAGACCCAGTACTTC. Encoded protein: CASSPSSAADGETQYF.

This clone was observed many times. The chain joins TRBV5-1 to TRBJ1-1; 10 positions match TRBD1. The V gene's germline CDR1 is SGHRS and CDR2 YFSETQ. Trimming took 7 bases from V and 2 from J; bases not matched to a gene: 5. The CDR3 covers 14 residues. The CDR3 DNA reads TGCGCCAGCGGACAGGGGGGGATTAACACTGAAGCTTTCTTT. Its protein product is CASGQGGINTEAFF.

This clone was seen at least ten times. The DNA is omitted, as the CDR3 cannot be located on it reliably, and the CDR3 follows TCRdb's listing. V is TRBV27 and J is TRBJ2-7; TRBD2, as called in the table, went unchecked against the DNA. Germline V gene sequence: CDR1 MNHEY, CDR2 SMNVEV (reference sequence). The CDR3 region is 14 residues in length, termini included. CDR3 amino acids: CASSSSGAPEEQYF.

In this sample, this clone turned up a few times. The chain employs TRBV7-2 and TRBJ2-3, with TRBD2 matching 8 bases. Trimming at V came to 1 base and at J to 1 base, leaving 4 bases not matched to a gene. The CDR3 is 16 amino acids. Germline-derived CDR1 and CDR2 are SGHTA and FQGNSA. The CDR3 nucleotides read TGTGCCAGCAGCTTAGGCCCGGGACTAGGCACAGATACGCAGTATTTT. This gives the protein CASSLGPGLGTDTQYF.

This clone was seen repeatedly, ten times or more. The chain is built from TRBV7-9 and TRBJ2-2, with D possibly matching TRBD1 (5 bases). The germline CDR1 and CDR2 sequences are SEHNR and FQNEAQ (reference sequence). Trimming cost V 2 bases and J 7 bases, with 14 bases left between them. This CDR3 region has 15 residues. The CDR3 nucleotides are TGTGCCAGCAGCTTATTTCCAGGGAAAATCGGGGAGCTGTTTTTT. Protein product: CASSLFPGKIGELFF.

There are many counts of this clone. V usage is TRBV5-1 and J usage is TRBJ2-1; 10 bases line up with TRBD2. In germline, CDR1 is SGHRS, CDR2 YFSETQ. J was trimmed by 5 bases and V by 1 base; bases with no gene match: 0. This CDR3 has 14 amino acids. The CDR3 sequence is CASSLTSGNNEQFF. CDR3 DNA: TGCGCCAGCAGCTTGACTAGCGGGAACAATGAGCAGTTCTTC.

This clone was recorded many times. This chain links TRBV5-6 with TRBJ2-3, with 10 bases identical to TRBD1. CDR3 length: 16 amino acids. Germline assignment: CDR1 SGHDT and CDR2 YYEEEE. V was clipped by 7 bases and J by 0 bases; unmatched bases: 8. The CDR3, as DNA: TGTGCCAGCCGAAGACAGGGGGCATTAAGCACAGATACGCAGTATTTT. Its protein product is CASRRQGALSTDTQYF.

This clone was found many times. The chain links TRBV27 to TRBJ2-2; 8 bases are a match to TRBD1. Germline V lookup: CDR1 MNHEY, CDR2 SMNVEV (reference sequence). The CDR3 loop spans 15 amino acids. V gave up 5 bases and J gave up 6 bases; unmatched junction bases: 8. CDR3 nucleotide sequence: TGTGCCAGCAGTAAGGTGACAGGGGTTTCCGGGGAGCTGTTTTTT. Residues: CASSKVTGVSGELFF.

This rearrangement joins TRBV6-4 to TRBJ2-1, with TRBD2 matching 8 bases. This CDR3 region has 17 residues. The germline gives CDR1 MRHNA, CDR2 SNTAGT. V trimming: 8 bases; J trimming: 3 bases; junction bases outside the gene matches: 15. Here the CDR3 reads CASPTPSRGEIYNEQFF. The CDR3 DNA sequence: TGTGCCAGCCCGACTCCATCGCGGGGGGAGATCTACAATGAGCAGTTCTTC.

In this sample, this clone turned up many times. The genes are TRBV5-4 and TRBJ1-1, with D unresolved. This CDR3 has 14 residues. Between the trimmed V and J ends, which lost 0 bases and 5 bases, there was a span of 11 bases. CDR1 and CDR2 (germline): SGHNT, YYREEE (reference sequence). The CDR3 region is CASSLGGLRTEAFF. CDR3 sequence (DNA): TGTGCCAGCAGCTTGGGAGGCTTAAGAACTGAAGCTTTCTTT.

This clone was observed a handful of times. The chain is built from TRBV28 and TRBJ1-2; D ambiguous. Trimming pared 10 bases from V and 4 bases from J, leaving 10 bases between. The CDR3 length is 11 residues. In germline, CDR1 is MDHEN, CDR2 SYDVKM. The CDR3 DNA reads as TGTGCCACCGGGTGGGTCTATGGCTACACCTTC. This sequence encodes CATGWVYGYTF.

This clone was seen at least ten times. This chain connects TRBV7-9 to TRBJ1-1, with 8 positions matching TRBD1. V dropped 2 bases and J dropped 3; count of bases not matched to a gene: 5. Germline values: CDR1 SEHNR, CDR2 FQNEAQ (reference sequence). The CDR3 spans 15 residues. DNA of the CDR3: TGTGCCAGCAGCTTACAGGGGGCGGGGGACACTGAAGCTTTCTTT. Encoded protein: CASSLQGAGDTEAFF.

This clone was picked up many times. J is TRBJ2-1 and V is TRBV4-1; 8 bases align to TRBD2. The CDR3 totals 19 residues. From germline, CDR1 is MGHRA and CDR2 YSYEKL. The V segment lost 0 bases and the J segment 0 bases; nucleotides outside the gene matches: 10. CDR3 nucleotide sequence: TGCGCCAGCAGCCAAGATGGGTCGGGACTAGGGAGCTCCTACAATGAGCAGTTCTTC. Its protein product is CASSQDGSGLGSSYNEQFF.